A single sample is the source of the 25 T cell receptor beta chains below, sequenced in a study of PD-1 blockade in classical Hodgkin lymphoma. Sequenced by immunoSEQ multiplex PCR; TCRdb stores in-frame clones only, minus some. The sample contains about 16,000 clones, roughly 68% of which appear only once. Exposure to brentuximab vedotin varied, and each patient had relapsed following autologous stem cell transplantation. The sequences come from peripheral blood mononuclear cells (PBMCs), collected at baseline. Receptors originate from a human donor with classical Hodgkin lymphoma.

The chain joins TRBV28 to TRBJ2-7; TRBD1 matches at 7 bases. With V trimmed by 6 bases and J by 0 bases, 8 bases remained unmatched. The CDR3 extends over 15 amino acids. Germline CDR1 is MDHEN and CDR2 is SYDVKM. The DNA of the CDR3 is TGTGCCAGCAGCGTGAGGGGGCCGACCTCCTACGAGCAGTACTTC. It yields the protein CASSVRGPTSYEQYF.

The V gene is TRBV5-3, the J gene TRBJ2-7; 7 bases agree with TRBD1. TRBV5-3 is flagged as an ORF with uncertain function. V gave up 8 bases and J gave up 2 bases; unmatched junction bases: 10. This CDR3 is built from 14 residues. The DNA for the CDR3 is TGTGCCAGCAGCGCGACGGGACAGCCCTACGAGCAGTACTTC. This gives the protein CASSATGQPYEQYF.

The CDR3 DNA is TGTGCCAGCAGCAGCCCGGGACTAGGCGTCGAGCAGTACTTC. Translation: CASSSPGLGVEQYF. This rearrangement joins TRBV11-1 to TRBJ2-7; 8 bases agree with TRBD2. Per the germline V gene, CDR1 is SGHAT and CDR2 is FQDESV (reference sequence). Trimming removed 5 bases from V and 6 bases from J; junction bases left unmatched: 9. The length of the CDR3 is 14 residues. The full variable domain, in which reference TRBV11-1 and TRBJ2-7 provide the parts outside the CDR3, is EAEVAQSPRYKITEKSQAVAFWCDPISGHATLYWYRQILGQGPELLVQFQDESVVDDSQLPKDRFSAERLKGVDSTLKIQPAELGDSAMYLCASSSPGLGVEQYFGPGTRLTVT.

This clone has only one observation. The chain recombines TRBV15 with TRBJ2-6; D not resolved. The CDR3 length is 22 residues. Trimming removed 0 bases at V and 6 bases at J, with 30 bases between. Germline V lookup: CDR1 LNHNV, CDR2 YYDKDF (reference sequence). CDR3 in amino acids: CATSRDSGGVTSLGSMANVLTF. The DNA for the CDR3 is TGTGCCACCAGCAGAGATTCAGGTGGAGTTACCTCTCTGGGCTCTATGGCCAACGTCCTGACTTTC.

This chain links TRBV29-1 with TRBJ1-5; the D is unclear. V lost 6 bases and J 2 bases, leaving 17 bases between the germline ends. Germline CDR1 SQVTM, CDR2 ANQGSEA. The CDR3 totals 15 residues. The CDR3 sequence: CSVSDGLLGNQPQHF. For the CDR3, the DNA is TGCAGCGTCTCGGACGGATTGTTGGGCAATCAGCCCCAGCATTTT. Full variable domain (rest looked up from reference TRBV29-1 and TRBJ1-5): SAVISQKPSRDICQRGTSLTIQCQVDSQVTMMFWYRQQPGQSLTLIATANQGSEATYESGFVIDKFPISRPNLTFSTLTVSNMSPEDSSIYLCSVSDGLLGNQPQHFGDGTRLSIL.

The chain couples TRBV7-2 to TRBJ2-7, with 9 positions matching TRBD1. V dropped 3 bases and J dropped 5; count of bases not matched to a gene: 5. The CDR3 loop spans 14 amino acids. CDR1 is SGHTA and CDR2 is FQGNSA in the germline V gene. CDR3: CASSLTDRGHEQYF. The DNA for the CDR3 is TGTGCCAGCAGCTTGACGGACAGGGGCCACGAGCAGTACTTC.

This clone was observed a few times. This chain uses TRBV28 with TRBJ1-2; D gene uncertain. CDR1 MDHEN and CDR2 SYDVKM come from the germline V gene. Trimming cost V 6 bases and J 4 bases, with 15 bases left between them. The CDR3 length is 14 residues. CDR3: CASSRRQVPYGYTF. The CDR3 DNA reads TGTGCCAGCAGCCGCCGCCAGGTCCCCTATGGCTACACCTTC.

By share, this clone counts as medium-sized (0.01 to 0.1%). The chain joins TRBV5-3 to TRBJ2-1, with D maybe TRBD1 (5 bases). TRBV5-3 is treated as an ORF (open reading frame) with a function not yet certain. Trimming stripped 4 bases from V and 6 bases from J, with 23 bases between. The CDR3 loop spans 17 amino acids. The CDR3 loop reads CARSKSKQAFSGNEQFF. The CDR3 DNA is TGTGCCAGAAGCAAATCAAAACAGGCCTTTTCGGGCAATGAGCAGTTCTTC.

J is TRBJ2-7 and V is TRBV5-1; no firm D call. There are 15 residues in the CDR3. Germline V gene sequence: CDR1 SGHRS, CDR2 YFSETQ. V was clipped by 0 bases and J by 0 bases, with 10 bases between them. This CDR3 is CASSLDGPSSYEQYF. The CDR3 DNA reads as TGCGCCAGCAGCTTGGACGGTCCGAGCTCCTACGAGCAGTACTTC.

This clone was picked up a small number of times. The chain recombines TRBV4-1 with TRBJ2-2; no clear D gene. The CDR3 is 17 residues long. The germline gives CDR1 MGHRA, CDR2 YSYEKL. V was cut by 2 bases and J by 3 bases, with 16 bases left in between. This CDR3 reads CASSQQTPPGYTGELFF. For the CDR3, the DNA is TGCGCCAGCAGCCAACAAACCCCCCCCGGTTACACCGGGGAGCTGTTTTTT.

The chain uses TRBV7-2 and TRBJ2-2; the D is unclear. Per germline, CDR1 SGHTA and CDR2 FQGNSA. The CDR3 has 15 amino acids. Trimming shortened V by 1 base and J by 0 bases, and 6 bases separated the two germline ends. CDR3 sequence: CASSLDYSNTGELFF. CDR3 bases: TGTGCCAGCAGCTTAGACTACTCGAACACCGGGGAGCTGTTTTTT.

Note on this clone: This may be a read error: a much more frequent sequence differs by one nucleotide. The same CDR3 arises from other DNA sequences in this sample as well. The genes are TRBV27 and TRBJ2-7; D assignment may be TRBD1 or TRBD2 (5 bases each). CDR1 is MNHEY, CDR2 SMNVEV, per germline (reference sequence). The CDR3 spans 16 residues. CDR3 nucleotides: TGTGCCAGCGCCCCGGATATGGGGGAAGGTTCCTACGAGCAATACTTC. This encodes CASAPDMGEGSYEQYF.

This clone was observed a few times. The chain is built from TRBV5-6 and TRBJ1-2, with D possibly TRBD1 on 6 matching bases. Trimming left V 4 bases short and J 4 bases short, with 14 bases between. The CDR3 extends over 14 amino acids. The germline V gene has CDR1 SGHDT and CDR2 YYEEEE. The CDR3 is CASSLSTGFYGYTF. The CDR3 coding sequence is TGTGCCAGCAGCCTTTCGACAGGTTTCTATGGCTACACCTTC.

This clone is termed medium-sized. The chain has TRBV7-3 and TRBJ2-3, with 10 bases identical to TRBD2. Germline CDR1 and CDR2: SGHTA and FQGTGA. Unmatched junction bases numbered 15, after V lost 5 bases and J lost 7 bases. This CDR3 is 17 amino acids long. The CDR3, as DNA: TGTGCCAGCAGCCACAGTGGAGAGCGGGAGGGCCTAAATACGCAGTATTTT. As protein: CASSHSGEREGLNTQYF.

DNA for the CDR3: TGTGCCAGCAGTTCGACGGGACGGCCCGAAGCTTTCTTT. It codes for CASSSTGRPEAFF. The chain carries TRBV5-6 and TRBJ1-1, with D perhaps matching TRBD1 (5 bases). V was shortened by 5 bases and J by 8 bases, with 16 bases between the two germline ends. This CDR3 has 13 amino acids. In germline, CDR1 is SGHDT, CDR2 YYEEEE.

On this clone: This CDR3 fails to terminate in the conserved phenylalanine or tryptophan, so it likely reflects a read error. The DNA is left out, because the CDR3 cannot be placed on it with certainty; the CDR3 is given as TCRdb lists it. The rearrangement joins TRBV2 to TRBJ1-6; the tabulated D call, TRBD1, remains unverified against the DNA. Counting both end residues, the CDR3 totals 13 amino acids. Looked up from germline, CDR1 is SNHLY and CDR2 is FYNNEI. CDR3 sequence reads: CASSENYRQGILG.

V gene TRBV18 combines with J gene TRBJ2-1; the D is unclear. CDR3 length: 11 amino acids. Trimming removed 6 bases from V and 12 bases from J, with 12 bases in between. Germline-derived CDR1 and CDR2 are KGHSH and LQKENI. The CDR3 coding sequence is TGTGCCAGCTCCTTTCAGGCAGCGCAGTTCTTC. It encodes CASSFQAAQFF. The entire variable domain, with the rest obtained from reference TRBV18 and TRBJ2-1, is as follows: NAGVMQNPRHLVRRRGQEARLRCSPMKGHSHVYWYRQLPEEGLKFMVYLQKENIIDESGMPKERFSAEFPKEGPSILRIQQVVRGDSAAYFCASSFQAAQFFGPGTRLTVL.

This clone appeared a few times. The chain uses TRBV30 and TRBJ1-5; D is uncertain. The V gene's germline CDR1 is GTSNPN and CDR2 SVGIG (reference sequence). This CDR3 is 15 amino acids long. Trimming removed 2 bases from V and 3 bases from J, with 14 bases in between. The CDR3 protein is CAWSPPGTTNQPQHF. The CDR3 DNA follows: TGTGCCTGGAGTCCGCCGGGAACGACCAATCAGCCCCAGCATTTT.

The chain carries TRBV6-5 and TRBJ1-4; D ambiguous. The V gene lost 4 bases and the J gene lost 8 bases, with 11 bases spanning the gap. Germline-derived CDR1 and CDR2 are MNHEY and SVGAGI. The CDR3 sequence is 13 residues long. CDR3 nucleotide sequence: TGTGCCAGCAGTTTGCACAGTAGGGAAAAACTGTTTTTT. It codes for CASSLHSREKLFF.

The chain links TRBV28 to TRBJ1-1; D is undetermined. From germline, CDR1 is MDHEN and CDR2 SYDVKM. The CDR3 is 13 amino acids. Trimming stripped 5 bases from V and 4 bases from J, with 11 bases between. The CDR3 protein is CASSDSSSTEAFF. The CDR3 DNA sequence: TGTGCCAGCAGTGATTCTAGTAGCACTGAAGCTTTCTTT.

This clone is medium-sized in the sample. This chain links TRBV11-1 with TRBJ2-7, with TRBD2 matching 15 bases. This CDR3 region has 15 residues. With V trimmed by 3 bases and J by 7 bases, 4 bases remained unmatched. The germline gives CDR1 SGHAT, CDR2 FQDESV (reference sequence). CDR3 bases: TGTGCCAGCAGCTTCGGGACTAGCGGGAGGTTTGAGCAGTACTTC. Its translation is CASSFGTSGRFEQYF.

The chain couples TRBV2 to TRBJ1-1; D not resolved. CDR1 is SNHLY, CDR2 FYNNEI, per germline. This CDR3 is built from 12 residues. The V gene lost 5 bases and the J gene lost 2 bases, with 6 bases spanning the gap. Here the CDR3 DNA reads TGTGCCAGCAGTACGAGAAACACTGAAGCTTTCTTT. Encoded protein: CASSTRNTEAFF.

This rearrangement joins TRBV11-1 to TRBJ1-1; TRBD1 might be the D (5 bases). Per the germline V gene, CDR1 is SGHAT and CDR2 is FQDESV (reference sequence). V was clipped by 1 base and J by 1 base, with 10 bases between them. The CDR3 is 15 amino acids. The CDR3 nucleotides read TGTGCCAGCAGCTTAGGTGTGGGGCCGAACACTGAAGCTTTCTTT. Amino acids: CASSLGVGPNTEAFF. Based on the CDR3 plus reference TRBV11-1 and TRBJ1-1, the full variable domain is EAEVAQSPRYKITEKSQAVAFWCDPISGHATLYWYRQILGQGPELLVQFQDESVVDDSQLPKDRFSAERLKGVDSTLKIQPAELGDSAMYLCASSLGVGPNTEAFFGQGTRLTVV.

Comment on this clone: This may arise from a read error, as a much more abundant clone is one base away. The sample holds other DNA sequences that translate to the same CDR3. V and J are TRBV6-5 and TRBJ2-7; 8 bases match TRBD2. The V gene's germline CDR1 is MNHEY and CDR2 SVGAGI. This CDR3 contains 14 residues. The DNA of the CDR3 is TGTGCTAGCAACTCGGGACTAGGGGACCTGGAGCAGTACTTC. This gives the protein CASNSGLGDLEQYF.

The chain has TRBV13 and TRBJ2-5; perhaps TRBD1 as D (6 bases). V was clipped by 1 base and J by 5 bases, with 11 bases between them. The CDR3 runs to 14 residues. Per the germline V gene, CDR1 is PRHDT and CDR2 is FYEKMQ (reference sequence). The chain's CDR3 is CASSLAGGAETQYF. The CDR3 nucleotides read TGTGCCAGCAGCTTAGCTGGGGGCGCGGAGACCCAGTACTTC.